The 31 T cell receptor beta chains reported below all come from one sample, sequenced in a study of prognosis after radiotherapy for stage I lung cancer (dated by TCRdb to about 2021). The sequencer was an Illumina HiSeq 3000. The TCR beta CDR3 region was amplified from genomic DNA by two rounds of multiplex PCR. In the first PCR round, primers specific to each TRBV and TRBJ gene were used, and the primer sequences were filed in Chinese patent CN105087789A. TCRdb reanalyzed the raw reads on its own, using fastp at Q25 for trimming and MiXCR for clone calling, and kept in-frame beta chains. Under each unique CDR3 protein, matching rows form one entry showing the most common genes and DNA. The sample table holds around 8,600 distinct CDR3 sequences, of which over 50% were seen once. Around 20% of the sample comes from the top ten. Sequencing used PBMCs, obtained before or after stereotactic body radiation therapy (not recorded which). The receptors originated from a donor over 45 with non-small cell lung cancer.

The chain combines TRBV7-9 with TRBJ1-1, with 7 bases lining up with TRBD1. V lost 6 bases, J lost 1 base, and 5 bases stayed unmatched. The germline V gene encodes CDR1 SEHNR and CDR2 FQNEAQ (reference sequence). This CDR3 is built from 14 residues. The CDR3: CASRPGTENTEAFF. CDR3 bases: TGTGCCAGCAGACCGGGGACAGAGAACACTGAAGCTTTCTTT.

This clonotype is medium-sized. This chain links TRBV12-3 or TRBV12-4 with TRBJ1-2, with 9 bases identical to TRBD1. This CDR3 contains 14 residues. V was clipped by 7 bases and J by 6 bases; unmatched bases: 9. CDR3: CASTYRGRTHGYTF. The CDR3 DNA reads TGTGCCAGCACCTACAGGGGGCGAACGCATGGCTACACCTTC.

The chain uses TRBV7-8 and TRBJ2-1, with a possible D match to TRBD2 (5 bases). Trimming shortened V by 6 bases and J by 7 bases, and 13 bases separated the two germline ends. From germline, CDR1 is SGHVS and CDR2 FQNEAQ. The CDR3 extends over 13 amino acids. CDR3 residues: CASSFWGANEQFF. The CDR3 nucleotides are TGTGCCAGCAGTTTTTGGGGAGCGAATGAGCAGTTCTTC.

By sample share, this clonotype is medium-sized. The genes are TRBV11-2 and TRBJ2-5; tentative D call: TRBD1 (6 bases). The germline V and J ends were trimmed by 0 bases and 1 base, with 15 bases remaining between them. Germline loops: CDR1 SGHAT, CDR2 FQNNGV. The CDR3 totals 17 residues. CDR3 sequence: CASSLDGIGTPQETQYF. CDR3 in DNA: TGTGCCAGCAGCTTAGATGGGATAGGGACACCCCAAGAGACCCAGTACTTC.

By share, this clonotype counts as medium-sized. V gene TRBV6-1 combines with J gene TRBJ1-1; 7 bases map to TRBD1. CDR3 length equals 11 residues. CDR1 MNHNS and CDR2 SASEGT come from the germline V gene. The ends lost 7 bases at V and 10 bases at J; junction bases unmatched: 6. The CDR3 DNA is TGTGCCAGCATTGATCAGGGGGGAGCTTTCTTT. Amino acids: CASIDQGGAFF.

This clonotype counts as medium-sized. As DNA, the CDR3 is TGTGCCAGCAGCCCCGACGGCACCGGGAGGGCTCGGGAGCAGTACTTC. Protein: CASSPDGTGRAREQYF. The chain combines TRBV14 with TRBJ2-7; 8 nucleotides line up with TRBD2. The V gene's germline CDR1 is SGHDN and CDR2 FVKESK. The CDR3 has 16 amino acids. V shed 4 bases and J 7 bases; nucleotides not matched to a gene: 15.

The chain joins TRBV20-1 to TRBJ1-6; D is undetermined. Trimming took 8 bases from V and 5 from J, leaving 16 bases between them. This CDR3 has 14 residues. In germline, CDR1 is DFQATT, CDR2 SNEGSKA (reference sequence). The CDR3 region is CSSVALVNNSPLHF. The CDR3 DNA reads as TGCAGTTCCGTCGCTCTGGTTAATAATTCACCCCTCCACTTT.

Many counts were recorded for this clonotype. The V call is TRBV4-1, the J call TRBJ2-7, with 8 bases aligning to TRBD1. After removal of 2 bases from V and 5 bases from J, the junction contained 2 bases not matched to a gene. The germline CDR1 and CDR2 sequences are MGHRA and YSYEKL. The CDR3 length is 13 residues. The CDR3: CASSQSTGDEQYF. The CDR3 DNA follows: TGCGCCAGCAGCCAATCGACAGGGGACGAGCAGTACTTC.

In DNA form, the CDR3 reads TGTGCCAGCAGTTCAATTAGCGGGAGTTCGGCAGATACGCAGTATTTT. Amino acid sequence: CASSSISGSSADTQYF. The chain uses TRBV28 and TRBJ2-3, with TRBD2 matching 9 bases. The germline gives CDR1 MDHEN, CDR2 SYDVKM. Losses at the gene ends were 4 bases for V and 4 bases for J; bases not matched to a gene: 9. The length of the CDR3 is 16 residues.

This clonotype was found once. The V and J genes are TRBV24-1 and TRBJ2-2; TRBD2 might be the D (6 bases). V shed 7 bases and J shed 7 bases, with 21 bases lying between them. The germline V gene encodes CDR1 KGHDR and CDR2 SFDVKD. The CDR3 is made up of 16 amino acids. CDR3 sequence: CATSEAGKRGNGELFF. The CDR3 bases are TGTGCCACCAGCGAGGCAGGGAAACGCGGGAACGGGGAGCTGTTTTTT.

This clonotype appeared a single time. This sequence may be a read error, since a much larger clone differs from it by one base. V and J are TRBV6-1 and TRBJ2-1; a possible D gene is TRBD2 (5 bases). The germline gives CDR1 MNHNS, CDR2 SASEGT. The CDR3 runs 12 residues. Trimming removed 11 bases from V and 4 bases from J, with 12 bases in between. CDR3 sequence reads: CAGKSGYNEQFF. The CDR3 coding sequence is TGTGCCGGCAAGTCGGGATACAATGAGCAGTTCTTC.

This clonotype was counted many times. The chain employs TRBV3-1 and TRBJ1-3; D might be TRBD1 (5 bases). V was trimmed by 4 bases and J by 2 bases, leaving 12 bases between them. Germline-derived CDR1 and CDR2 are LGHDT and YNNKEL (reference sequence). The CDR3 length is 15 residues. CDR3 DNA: TGTGCCAGCAGCCTAAGGGGAGCTGCTGGAAACACCATATATTTT. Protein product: CASSLRGAAGNTIYF.

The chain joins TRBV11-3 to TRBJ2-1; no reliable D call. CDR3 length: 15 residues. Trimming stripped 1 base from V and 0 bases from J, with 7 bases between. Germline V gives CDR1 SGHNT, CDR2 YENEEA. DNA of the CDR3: TGTGCCAGCAGCTTAGTCGGCCTCTCCTACAATGAGCAGTTCTTC. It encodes CASSLVGLSYNEQFF.

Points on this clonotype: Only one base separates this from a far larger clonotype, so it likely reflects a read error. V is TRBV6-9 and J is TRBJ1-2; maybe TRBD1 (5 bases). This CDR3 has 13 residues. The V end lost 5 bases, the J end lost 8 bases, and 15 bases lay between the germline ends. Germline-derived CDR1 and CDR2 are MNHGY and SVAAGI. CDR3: CASSGNWGEGYTF. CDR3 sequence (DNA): TGTGCCAGCAGTGGGAACTGGGGGGAAGGCTACACCTTC.

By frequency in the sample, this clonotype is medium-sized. The CDR3 loop reads CASTSSTGTVYEQYF. CDR3 nucleotides: TGTGCCAGTACCTCCTCCACCGGGACAGTCTACGAGCAGTACTTC. The V call is TRBV19, the J call TRBJ2-7; TRBD1 matches 7 bases. This CDR3 has 15 residues. V shed 7 bases and J 3 bases; nucleotides not matched to a gene: 12. The germline V gene has CDR1 LNHDA and CDR2 SQIVND (reference sequence).

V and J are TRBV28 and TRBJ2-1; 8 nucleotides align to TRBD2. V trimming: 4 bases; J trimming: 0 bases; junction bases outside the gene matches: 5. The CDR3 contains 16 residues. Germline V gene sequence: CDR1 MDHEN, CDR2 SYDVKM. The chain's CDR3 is CASSSSGPSSYNEQFF. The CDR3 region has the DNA TGTGCCAGCAGTTCTAGCGGGCCGAGCTCCTACAATGAGCAGTTCTTC.

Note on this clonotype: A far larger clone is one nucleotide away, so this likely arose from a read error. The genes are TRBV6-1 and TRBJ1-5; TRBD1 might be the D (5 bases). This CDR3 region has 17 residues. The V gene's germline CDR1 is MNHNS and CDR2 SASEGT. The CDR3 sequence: CVSSSVGGSDMAGPQHF. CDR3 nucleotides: TGTGTCAGCAGTTCGGTCGGGGGGTCGGATATGGCGGGGCCCCAGCATTTT.

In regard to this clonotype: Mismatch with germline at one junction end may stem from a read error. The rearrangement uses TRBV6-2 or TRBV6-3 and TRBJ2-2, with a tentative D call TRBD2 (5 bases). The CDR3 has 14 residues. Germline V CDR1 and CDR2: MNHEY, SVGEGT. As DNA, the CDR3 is TGTGCCAGCAGTTACTCTGGGATCACCGGGGATCTGTTTTTT. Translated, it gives CASSYSGITGDLFF.

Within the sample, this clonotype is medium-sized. The CDR3 DNA follows: TGTGCCAGCAGTTTACTGGAAGAGACCCAGTACTTC. Translating it yields CASSLLEETQYF. The V and J genes are TRBV12-3 or TRBV12-4 and TRBJ2-5, with D uncertain. V shed 2 bases and J shed 3 bases, with 4 bases lying between them. This CDR3 is 12 amino acids long.

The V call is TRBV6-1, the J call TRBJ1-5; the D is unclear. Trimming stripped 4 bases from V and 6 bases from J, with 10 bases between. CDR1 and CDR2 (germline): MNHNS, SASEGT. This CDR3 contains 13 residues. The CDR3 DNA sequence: TGTGCCAGCAGTGCGGCCCCTAGTCAGCCCCAGCATTTT. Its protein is CASSAAPSQPQHF.

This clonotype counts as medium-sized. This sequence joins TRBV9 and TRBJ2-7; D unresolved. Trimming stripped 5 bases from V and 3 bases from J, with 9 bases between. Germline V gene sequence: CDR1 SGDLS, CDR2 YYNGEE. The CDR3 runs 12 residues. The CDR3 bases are TGTGCCAGCAGTGGAGACGACTACGAGCAGTACTTC. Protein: CASSGDDYEQYF.

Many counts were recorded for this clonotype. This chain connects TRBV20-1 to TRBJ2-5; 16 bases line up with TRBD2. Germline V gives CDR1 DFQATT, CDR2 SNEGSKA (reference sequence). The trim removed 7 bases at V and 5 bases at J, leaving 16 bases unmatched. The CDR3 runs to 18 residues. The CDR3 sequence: CSVSAGLGLAGGVETQYF. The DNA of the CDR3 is TGCAGTGTATCCGCTGGGCTGGGACTAGCGGGAGGGGTGGAGACCCAGTACTTC.

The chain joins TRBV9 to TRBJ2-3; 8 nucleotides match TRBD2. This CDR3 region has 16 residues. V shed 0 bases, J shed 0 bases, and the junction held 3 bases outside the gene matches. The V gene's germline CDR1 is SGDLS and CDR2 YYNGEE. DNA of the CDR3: TGTGCCAGCAGCGTAGGTGCGGGGGGCAGCACAGATACGCAGTATTTT. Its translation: CASSVGAGGSTDTQYF.

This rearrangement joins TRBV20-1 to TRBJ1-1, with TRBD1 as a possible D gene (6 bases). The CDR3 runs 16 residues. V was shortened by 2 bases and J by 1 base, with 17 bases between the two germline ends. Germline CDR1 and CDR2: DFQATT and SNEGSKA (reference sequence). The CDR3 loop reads CSARPSVQGGNTEAFF. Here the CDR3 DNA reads TGCAGTGCTAGACCCTCGGTACAGGGCGGGAACACTGAAGCTTTCTTT.

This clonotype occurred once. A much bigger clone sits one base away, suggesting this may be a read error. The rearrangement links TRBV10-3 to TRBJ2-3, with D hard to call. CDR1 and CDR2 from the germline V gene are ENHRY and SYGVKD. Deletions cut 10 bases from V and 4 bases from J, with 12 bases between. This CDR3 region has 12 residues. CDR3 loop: CATHDDADTQYF. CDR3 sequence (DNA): TGTGCCACACATGACGATGCAGATACGCAGTATTTT.

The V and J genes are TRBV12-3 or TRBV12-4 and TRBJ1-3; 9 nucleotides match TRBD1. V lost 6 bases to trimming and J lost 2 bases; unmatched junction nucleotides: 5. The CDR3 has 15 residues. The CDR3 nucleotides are TGTGCCAGCAGGCGGGACAGGGCAGCTGGAAACACCATATATTTT. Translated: CASRRDRAAGNTIYF.

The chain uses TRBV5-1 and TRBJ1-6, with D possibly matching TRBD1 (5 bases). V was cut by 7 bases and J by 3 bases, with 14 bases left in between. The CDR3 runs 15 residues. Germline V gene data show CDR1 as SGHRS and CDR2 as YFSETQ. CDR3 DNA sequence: TGCGCCAGCCGACCCGGGGCCAACTATAATTCACCCCTCCACTTT. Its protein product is CASRPGANYNSPLHF.

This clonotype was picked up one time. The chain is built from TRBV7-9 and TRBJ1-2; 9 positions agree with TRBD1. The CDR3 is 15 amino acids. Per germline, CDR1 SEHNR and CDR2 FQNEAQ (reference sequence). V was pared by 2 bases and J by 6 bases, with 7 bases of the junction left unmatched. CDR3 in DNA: TGTGCCAGCAGCTTATGGGGACAGGGCGGGAATGGCTACACCTTC. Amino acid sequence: CASSLWGQGGNGYTF.

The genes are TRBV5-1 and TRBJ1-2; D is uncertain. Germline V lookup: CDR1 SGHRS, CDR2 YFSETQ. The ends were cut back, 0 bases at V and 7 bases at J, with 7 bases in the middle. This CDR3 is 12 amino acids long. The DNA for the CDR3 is TGCGCCAGCAGCTTGGGGGCGCGTGGCTACACCTTC. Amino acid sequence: CASSLGARGYTF.

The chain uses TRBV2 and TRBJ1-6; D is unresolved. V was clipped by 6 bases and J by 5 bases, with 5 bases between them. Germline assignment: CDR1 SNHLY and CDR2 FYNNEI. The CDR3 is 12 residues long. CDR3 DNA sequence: TGTGCCAGCAGACAGAATAATTCACCCCTCCACTTT. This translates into CASRQNNSPLHF. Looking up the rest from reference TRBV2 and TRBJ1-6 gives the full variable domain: EPEVTQTPSHQVTQMGQEVILRCVPISNHLYFYWYRQILGQKVEFLVSFYNNEISEKSEIFDDQFSVERPDGSNFTLKIRSTKLEDSAMYFCASRQNNSPLHFGNGTRLTVT.

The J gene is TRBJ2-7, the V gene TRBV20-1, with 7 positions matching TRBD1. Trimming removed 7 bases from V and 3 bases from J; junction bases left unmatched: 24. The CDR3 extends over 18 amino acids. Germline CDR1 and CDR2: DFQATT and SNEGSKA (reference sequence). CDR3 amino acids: CSVAIPVQGSRSRYEQYF. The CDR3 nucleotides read TGCAGTGTCGCGATTCCGGTACAGGGGAGTCGGTCGCGCTACGAGCAGTACTTC.